Listed below are T cell receptor beta chains from one sample, sequenced in a study of cytomegalovirus exposure and HLA in healthy donors. Here immunoSEQ multiplex PCR was the method, and the copy in TCRdb shows in-frame clones only, minus some. This sample has about 110,000 clones; about 88% occur once, and the top ten carry 3% to 4%. The sequenced material came from PBMCs. Every receptor here comes from a woman between 18 and 29 years old in good health and CMV-seropositive. CDR3s leave out the opening cysteine and the closing phenylalanine or tryptophan. The D gene is left open where the match is weak.

CDR3aa: ASSQDSSQETQY
v_gene: TRBV4-1
d_gene: NA

CDR3aa: ASSPLSYPGQQETQY
v_gene: TRBV14
d_gene: TRBD1

CDR3aa: ASSFGLAGTYEQY
v_gene: TRBV27
d_gene: TRBD2

CDR3aa: ASSHFARDIYNEQF
v_gene: TRBV4-1
d_gene: NA

CDR3aa: ASSLMGGDTQY
v_gene: TRBV7-2
d_gene: TRBD2

CDR3aa: ASSLPGKTEAF
v_gene: TRBV5-5
d_gene: NA

CDR3aa: ASQLAGGRDTQY
v_gene: TRBV4-1
d_gene: TRBD2

CDR3aa: AIKGLGGPNEQF
v_gene: TRBV10-3
d_gene: NA

CDR3aa: ASSFGGAVDTIY
v_gene: TRBV5-1
d_gene: NA

CDR3aa: ASSLGSGITDTQY
v_gene: TRBV11-3
d_gene: NA

CDR3aa: ASSTQGLQPQH
v_gene: TRBV28
d_gene: NA

CDR3aa: ASSLVRANYGYT
v_gene: TRBV5-1
d_gene: NA

CDR3aa: ASSTPQGASGSEQF
v_gene: TRBV9
d_gene: TRBD1

CDR3aa: ASSEGDNRWTQY
v_gene: TRBV7-8
d_gene: NA

CDR3aa: ASSSQETQY
v_gene: TRBV18
d_gene: NA

CDR3aa: ASSFPGLLDTQY
v_gene: TRBV28
d_gene: NA

CDR3aa: ASTKVEGPSYEQY
v_gene: TRBV5-1
d_gene: NA

CDR3aa: ASSPSRGASYEQY
v_gene: TRBV4-1
d_gene: NA

CDR3aa: ASSYSGAHNEQF
v_gene: TRBV11-2
d_gene: TRBD2

CDR3aa: ATSTTSGKYEQY
v_gene: TRBV15
d_gene: TRBD2

CDR3aa: ASSLDRGRETQY
v_gene: TRBV5-4
d_gene: TRBD1

CDR3aa: ASSRTGAITDTQY
v_gene: TRBV7-3
d_gene: TRBD1

CDR3aa: ATRDRVDEKLF
v_gene: TRBV6-1
d_gene: TRBD1

CDR3aa: ASGISGNTIY
v_gene: TRBV19
d_gene: NA

CDR3aa: ASSSNQGSKNNEQF
v_gene: TRBV7-9
d_gene: NA

CDR3aa: ASSEVGQGSTYGYT
v_gene: TRBV6-1
d_gene: NA

CDR3aa: ASSLLRSGTDAYEQY
v_gene: TRBV4-1
d_gene: NA

CDR3aa: ASSLDPDNNQPQH
v_gene: TRBV28
d_gene: NA

CDR3aa: ASSLDFGQGALDEQY
v_gene: TRBV5-5
d_gene: TRBD1

CDR3aa: ASRGVGGLALYEQY
v_gene: TRBV27
d_gene: TRBD2

CDR3aa: ASSLTANYGYT
v_gene: TRBV9
d_gene: NA

CDR3aa: ASSQLSGGNEQF
v_gene: TRBV4-1
d_gene: TRBD2

CDR3aa: ASSLYTDSPLH
v_gene: TRBV7-2
d_gene: NA

CDR3aa: ASTHYEQY
v_gene: TRBV27
d_gene: NA

CDR3aa: ASSFPRDYGYT
v_gene: TRBV5-4
d_gene: NA